The rows below give T cell receptor beta chains drawn from one sample of a study of blood T cell repertoires in COVID-19. Profiled with immunoSEQ multiplex PCR; TCRdb holds only in-frame clones, not every one. The sample records hundreds of thousands of clones, 85% to 90% being singletons. Sequenced sample: peripheral blood. The receptors were gathered from a woman in her 30s with acute or convalescent COVID-19. Each CDR3 is given with its conserved first and last residue. The D gene is left open where the match is weak. Only part of the rows carry a size: once, few, many, or a class if the clone is expanded.

TRBV5-8	TRBD1	.	TRBJ2-7	17	CASSSHRTGTGAHEQYF	TGTGCCAGCAGCTCACATAGGACCGGGACAGGGGCTCACGAGCAGTACTTC
TRBV27	TRBD2	.	TRBJ2-1	15	CASSLGSSGGNEQFF	TGTGCCAGCAGTTTAGGGTCTAGCGGGGGTAATGAGCAGTTCTTC
TRBV28	.	few	TRBJ1-5	15	CASRIIQGSNQPQHF	TGTGCCAGCAGGATAATACAGGGTAGCAATCAGCCCCAGCATTTT
TRBV24-1	.	few	TRBJ1-2	11	CATSEGEGYTF	TGTGCCACCAGTGAAGGGGAAGGCTACACCTTC
TRBV30	.	.	TRBJ1-6	16	CAWRAVGGSYNSPLHF	TGTGCCTGGAGAGCGGTTGGGGGGTCCTATAATTCACCCCTCCACTTT
TRBV7-8	.	.	TRBJ2-7	14	CASSLGPTSYEQYF	TGTGCCAGCAGCTTAGGGCCAACCTCCTACGAGCAGTACTTC
TRBV28	.	.	TRBJ2-7	13	CASSFTPDYEQYF	TGTGCCAGCAGTTTTACACCCGACTACGAGCAGTACTTC
TRBV2	TRBD2	.	TRBJ2-7	14	CASKAPGGGYEQYF	TGTGCCAGCAAGGCCCCTGGGGGGGGGTACGAGCAGTACTTC
TRBV19	.	.	TRBJ1-2	11	CASQGNYGYTF	TGTGCCAGTCAGGGGAACTATGGCTACACCTTC
TRBV7-3	.	.	TRBJ2-3	14	CASSSTGGRDTQYF	TGTGCCAGCAGCTCAACGGGCGGGCGAGATACGCAGTATTTT
TRBV11-2	TRBD1	.	TRBJ1-2	14	CASSLGDRVGGYTF	TGTGCCAGCAGCTTAGGGGACAGGGTTGGAGGCTACACCTTC
TRBV6-5	.	.	TRBJ2-5	12	CASKTNQETQYF	TGTGCCAGCAAGACAAATCAAGAGACCCAGTACTTC
TRBV7-8	.	.	TRBJ1-1	18	CASSLVQGAKVFDTEAFF	TGTGCCAGCAGCTTAGTACAAGGGGCGAAGGTGTTCGACACTGAAGCTTTCTTT
TRBV4-1	.	.	TRBJ2-7	17	CASSQAPRAGGVYEQYF	TGCGCCAGCAGCCAGGCGCCCCGGGCTGGGGGCGTTTACGAGCAGTACTTC
TRBV27	.	.	TRBJ2-5	14	CASRLGGGQETQYF	TGTGCCAGCAGGCTCGGGGGAGGACAAGAGACCCAGTACTTC
TRBV19	.	.	TRBJ1-1	14	CASSWGGMNTEAFF	TGTGCCAGTAGCTGGGGGGGCATGAACACTGAAGCTTTCTTT
TRBV2	.	.	TRBJ2-7	13	CASSSGTSYEQYF	TGTGCCAGCAGCTCCGGGACATCTTACGAGCAGTACTTC
TRBV2	TRBD1	.	TRBJ2-1	15	CATRGLSSSYNEQFF	TGTGCCACCAGGGGGCTCTCGAGCTCCTACAATGAGCAGTTCTTC
TRBV4-1	TRBD1	.	TRBJ1-1	12	CASSQTGSEAFF	TGCGCCAGCAGCCAGACAGGGTCTGAAGCTTTCTTT
TRBV2	.	.	TRBJ2-7	11	CASSEAATGYF	TGTGCCAGCAGTGAAGCCGCTACGGGGTACTTC
TRBV11-2	.	.	TRBJ2-7	15	CASSLDGGLAYEQYF	TGTGCCAGCAGCTTAGATGGAGGGTTGGCCTACGAGCAGTACTTC
TRBV27	.	.	TRBJ1-6	15	CASSATGGTDSPLHF	TGTGCCAGCAGTGCGACGGGGGGAACGGATTCACCCCTCCACTTT
TRBV9	.	.	TRBJ2-2	14	CASRTGPDTGELFF	TGTGCCAGCAGAACAGGGCCGGACACCGGGGAGCTGTTTTTT
TRBV5-6	.	.	TRBJ2-3	18	CASSLGTGTVSSTDTQYF	TGTGCCAGCAGCTTGGGAACTGGGACTGTAAGTAGCACAGATACGCAGTATTTT
TRBV7-2	TRBD1	.	TRBJ2-7	15	CASSREGQGTHEQYF	TGTGCCAGCAGCCGGGAAGGACAGGGGACCCACGAGCAGTACTTC
TRBV6-1	.	.	TRBJ2-7	15	CASSEVTGNLYEQYF	TGTGCCAGCAGTGAAGTAACAGGGAATCTCTACGAGCAGTACTTC
TRBV7-8	TRBD1	.	TRBJ1-1	13	CASSLTGITEAFF	TGTGCCAGCAGCTTGACAGGGATCACTGAAGCTTTCTTT
TRBV27	.	few	TRBJ1-2	14	CASSLLSERGGYTF	TGTGCCAGCAGTTTACTCTCAGAAAGGGGTGGCTACACCTTC
TRBV19	TRBD1	.	TRBJ1-5	15	CASTSGQAGGQPQHF	TGTGCCAGTACCTCAGGACAGGCCGGAGGTCAGCCCCAGCATTTT
TRBV5-1	.	.	TRBJ2-5	15	CASSLLVGTQETQYF	TGCGCCAGCAGCTTGTTGGTGGGGACTCAAGAGACCCAGTACTTC
TRBV10-2	.	.	TRBJ1-2	13	CASSPRQENGYTF	TGCGCCAGCAGCCCCCGACAGGAGAATGGCTACACCTTC
TRBV4-1	.	.	TRBJ2-5	14	CASSQRWREETQYF	TGCGCCAGCAGCCAAAGGTGGAGGGAAGAGACCCAGTACTTC
TRBV6-5	TRBD1	.	TRBJ1-5	13	CASSQQGAGPQHF	TGTGCCAGCAGTCAACAGGGGGCAGGGCCCCAGCATTTT
TRBV5-1	TRBD1	.	TRBJ2-2	16	CASSFQTGEHTGELFF	TGCGCCAGCAGCTTCCAGACAGGGGAACACACCGGGGAGCTGTTTTTT
TRBV30	TRBD1	.	TRBJ2-1	16	CAWSDRDRGTYNEQFF	TGTGCCTGGAGTGACCGGGACAGGGGGACCTACAATGAGCAGTTCTTC
TRBV5-6	.	.	TRBJ2-7	11	CASSHGYEQYF	TGTGCCAGCAGCCACGGCTACGAGCAGTACTTC
TRBV7-2	.	.	TRBJ1-5	18	CASSPGGTPSYSNQPQHF	TGTGCCAGCAGCCCGGGGGGGACACCTTCTTATAGCAATCAGCCCCAGCATTTT
TRBV6-6	TRBD2	.	TRBJ2-5	15	CASSLGLALVETQYF	TGTGCCAGCAGCCTAGGACTAGCGCTAGTTGAGACCCAGTACTTC
TRBV24-1	.	.	TRBJ2-1	15	CAAMINRDSYNEQFF	TGTGCCGCGATGATAAACAGGGACTCCTACAATGAGCAGTTCTTC
TRBV19	TRBD1	.	TRBJ1-2	13	CASSERTGGGYTF	TGTGCCAGTAGTGAAAGAACAGGGGGTGGCTACACCTTC
TRBV3-1/TRBV3-2	TRBD2	.	TRBJ2-1	16	CASSQVFGGGNNEQFF	TGTGCCAGCAGCCAAGTGTTTGGGGGGGGTAACAATGAGCAGTTCTTC
TRBV10-3	TRBD1	.	TRBJ2-7	14	CAISDYRGYYEQYF	TGTGCCATCAGTGATTACAGGGGATACTACGAGCAGTACTTC
TRBV5-4	TRBD2	.	TRBJ2-1	15	CASSSPRGGQNEQFF	TGTGCCAGCAGCTCGCCCCGGGGGGGTCAGAATGAGCAGTTCTTC
TRBV2	TRBD1	.	TRBJ1-5	14	CASGGQGSNQPQHF	TGTGCCAGCGGTGGACAGGGCAGCAATCAGCCCCAGCATTTT
TRBV6-6	TRBD2	.	TRBJ2-1	14	CASSPRGGLNEQFF	TGTGCCAGCAGTCCGCGGGGGGGGCTCAATGAGCAGTTCTTC
TRBV6-5	.	.	TRBJ1-1	13	CATLDRPNTEAFF	TGTGCCACACTGGACAGACCGAACACTGAAGCTTTCTTT
TRBV7-9	.	.	TRBJ1-6	17	CASSLVTGLTHNSPLHF	TGTGCCAGCAGCTTAGTAACGGGACTAACCCATAATTCACCCCTCCACTTT
TRBV2	.	.	TRBJ2-3	15	CASSEYAGSTDTQYF	TGTGCCAGCAGTGAATATGCGGGGAGCACAGATACGCAGTATTTT
TRBV6-1	TRBD1	once	TRBJ2-3	18	CASSEADSRQGSTDTQYF	TGTGCCAGCAGTGAAGCGGACTCCCGACAGGGATCGACAGATACGCAGTATTTT
TRBV24-1	TRBD2	.	TRBJ2-2	19	CATSDPGLAGGFNTGELFF	TGTGCCACCAGTGACCCCGGACTAGCGGGGGGATTTAACACCGGGGAGCTGTTTTTT
TRBV5-6	TRBD2	.	TRBJ2-7	16	CASSRRTSGLFHEQYF	TGTGCCAGCAGCCGTAGGACTAGTGGATTGTTCCACGAGCAGTACTTC
TRBV7-9	.	.	TRBJ2-2	16	CASSFPRVENTGELFF	TGTGCCAGCAGCTTTCCACGGGTAGAGAACACCGGGGAGCTGTTTTTT
TRBV11-2	TRBD1	.	TRBJ2-1	15	CASRWGTGRKDEQFF	TGTGCCAGCAGGTGGGGGACAGGGAGAAAAGATGAGCAGTTCTTC
TRBV7-9	TRBD1	.	TRBJ2-7	15	CASSLVGTGAYEQYF	TGTGCCAGCAGCTTAGTTGGGACAGGGGCCTACGAGCAGTACTTC
TRBV6-5	TRBD1	.	TRBJ1-1	14	CASMRGAGGTEAFF	TGTGCCAGCATGCGGGGGGCAGGGGGCACTGAAGCTTTCTTT
TRBV7-8	.	.	TRBJ2-7	13	CASSLALGGEQYF	TGTGCCAGCAGCTTAGCTCTCGGGGGAGAGCAGTACTTC
TRBV12-5	TRBD1	.	TRBJ2-7	14	CASGLDRGSDEQYF	TGTGCTAGTGGTTTGGACAGGGGTTCGGACGAGCAGTACTTC